This passage covers 31 T cell receptor beta chains from one sample sequenced in a study of vaccination and CD4 T cells after COVID-19. Regarding time point: late sampling 161 to 241 days after vaccination in a few convalescent patients. Regarding treatment: roughly 10-day PBMC culture with coronavirus spike peptide pools or control peptides (ViraFEST assay). Oncomine TCR Beta short-read sequencing was applied to DNA from cultured CD4+ T cells. TCRdb reprocessed the PCR reads with MiXCR, giving one entry per CDR3 protein. The table has roughly 20,000 distinct CDR3 sequences, 46% seen once. Their specific antigens are unknown. The input for sequencing was CD4+ T cells from blood, cultured in vitro, taken about 7 months after SARS-CoV-2 vaccination. These receptors originate from a human donor who had recovered from COVID-19.

The chain combines TRBV27 with TRBJ2-1; D gene unclear. The CDR3 consists of 14 residues. Germline CDR1 MNHEY, CDR2 SMNVEV (reference sequence). Trimming left V 2 bases short and J 2 bases short, with 7 bases between. DNA for the CDR3: TGTGCCAGCAGTTTAGGCTACACCTACAATGAGCAGTTCTTC. It codes for CASSLGYTYNEQFF.

This clonotype has just a few counts. The chain recombines TRBV20-1 with TRBJ1-6; 9 positions agree with TRBD1. The J segment lost 6 bases and the V segment lost 3 bases, leaving 15 bases of the junction unmatched. Germline CDR1 is DFQATT and CDR2 is SNEGSKA (reference sequence). This CDR3 spans 18 amino acids. The CDR3 sequence is CSARDNKQGQGINSPLHF. The CDR3 DNA reads as TGCAGTGCTAGGGATAACAAACAAGGACAGGGGATTAATTCACCCCTCCACTTT.

V and J are TRBV2 and TRBJ2-7, with a tentative D call TRBD1 (7 bases). Deletions cut 6 bases from V and 3 bases from J, with 21 bases between. Looked up from germline, CDR1 is SNHLY and CDR2 is FYNNEI. This CDR3 is 16 amino acids long. CDR3 region: CASSQGGAGEDYEQYF. CDR3 sequence (DNA): TGTGCCAGCAGCCAGGGGGGTGCAGGGGAGGACTACGAGCAGTACTTC.

V gene TRBV6-6 combines with J gene TRBJ2-1, with 7 bases lining up with TRBD1. The CDR3 is 11 residues long. CDR1 MNHNY and CDR2 SVGAGI come from the germline V gene (reference sequence). V shed 8 bases, J shed 6 bases, and the junction held 1 base outside the gene matches. For the CDR3, the DNA is TGTGCCAGCCGGACAGGCAATGAGCAGTTCTTC. Its translation: CASRTGNEQFF.

The rearrangement links TRBV27 to TRBJ2-5; D remains ambiguous. CDR1 and CDR2 from the germline V gene are MNHEY and SMNVEV (reference sequence). This CDR3 contains 14 residues. Trimming pared 1 base from V and 5 bases from J, leaving 11 bases between. The CDR3 sequence: CASSLWAVGETQYF. CDR3 sequence (DNA): TGTGCCAGCAGTTTATGGGCTGTCGGGGAGACCCAGTACTTC.

The chain combines TRBV6-1 with TRBJ2-7; 9 nucleotides align to TRBD2. V was pared by 11 bases and J by 3 bases, with 11 bases of the junction left unmatched. The CDR3 contains 14 residues. The germline gives CDR1 MNHNS, CDR2 SASEGT. In nucleotides, the CDR3 is TGTGCCCAATCCTTAGCGGGAGCGGACTACGAGCAGTACTTC. It specifies CAQSLAGADYEQYF.

The CDR3 coding sequence is TGTGCCACCAGTGGACAGGTAGGGAGCAATCAGCCCCAGCATTTT. Translation: CATSGQVGSNQPQHF. The V gene is TRBV19, the J gene TRBJ1-5; 7 bases are a match to TRBD1. The CDR3 extends over 15 amino acids. Trimming cost V 10 bases and J 1 base; bases outside gene matches: 10. CDR1 LNHDA and CDR2 SQIVND come from the germline V gene (reference sequence). The full variable domain, its missing parts supplied by reference TRBV19 and TRBJ1-5, is DGGITQSPKYLFRKEGQNVTLSCEQNLNHDAMYWYRQDPGQGLRLIYYSQIVNDFQKGDIAEGYSVSREKKESFPLTVTSAQKNPTAFYLCATSGQVGSNQPQHFGDGTRLSIL.

The chain joins TRBV2 to TRBJ1-1; D gene ambiguous. The CDR3 loop spans 13 amino acids. Germline-derived CDR1 and CDR2 are SNHLY and FYNNEI. The germline V and J ends were trimmed by 3 bases and 4 bases, with 9 bases remaining between them. CDR3 in DNA: TGTGCCAGCAGTGAGGGAGCGGGCACTGAAGCTTTCTTT. Its translation is CASSEGAGTEAFF.

The CDR3 DNA is TGTGCCACCAGCAGAGATGCAGCGGGGGACACTGAAGCTTTCTTT. Its protein product is CATSRDAAGDTEAFF. V usage is TRBV15 and J usage is TRBJ1-1, with D maybe TRBD1 (5 bases). The length of the CDR3 is 15 residues. Between the trimmed V and J ends, which lost 0 bases and 3 bases, there was a span of 11 bases. Germline CDR1 reads LNHNV; CDR2 reads YYDKDF (reference sequence).

The rearrangement joins TRBV7-8 to TRBJ2-7, with 12 positions matching TRBD2. The CDR3 runs 15 residues. CDR1 is SGHVS, CDR2 FQNEAQ, per germline. Trimming took 5 bases from V and 4 from J; bases not matched to a gene: 6. The chain's CDR3 is CASSQGLAGLYEQYF. DNA for the CDR3: TGTGCCAGCAGCCAAGGACTAGCGGGACTGTACGAGCAGTACTTC.

The rearrangement uses TRBV15 and TRBJ2-7; no clear D gene. The CDR3 covers 13 residues. Trimming pared 0 bases from V and 5 bases from J, leaving 8 bases between. CDR1 is LNHNV, CDR2 YYDKDF, per germline (reference sequence). The CDR3, as DNA: TGTGCCACCAGCAGAGATCTGGCAGACGAGCAGTACTTC. Amino acids: CATSRDLADEQYF.

V usage is TRBV27 and J usage is TRBJ1-1, with 12 bases that match TRBD1. CDR1 MNHEY and CDR2 SMNVEV come from the germline V gene (reference sequence). This CDR3 is 15 amino acids long. With 6 bases clipped from V and 3 bases from J, the junction kept 5 bases outside the gene matches. The CDR3 spells CASRGQGAGYTEAFF. CDR3 nucleotide sequence: TGTGCCAGCAGGGGACAGGGGGCGGGATACACTGAAGCTTTCTTT.

This clonotype was counted a few times. The genes are TRBV29-1 and TRBJ1-1; no clear D. The V gene's germline CDR1 is SQVTM and CDR2 ANQGSEA. The CDR3 runs to 10 residues. V shed 4 bases and J shed 2 bases, with 2 bases lying between them. CDR3 region: CSVVNTEAFF. CDR3 sequence (DNA): TGCAGCGTTGTCAACACTGAAGCTTTCTTT.

This clonotype was seen ten or more times. This chain links TRBV7-2 with TRBJ2-5, with TRBD2 matching 10 bases. CDR3 length: 17 residues. J was trimmed by 5 bases and V by 3 bases; bases with no gene match: 12. Germline V CDR1 and CDR2: SGHTA, FQGNSA. The CDR3 loop is CASSFTLLAGEPETQYF. The CDR3 DNA sequence: TGTGCCAGCAGCTTCACCCTCCTAGCGGGAGAACCCGAGACCCAGTACTTC.

CDR3 DNA sequence: TGCAGTGCTAGAAGGGGCTCTGGGGCCAACGTCCTGACTTTC. Protein sequence: CSARRGSGANVLTF. The rearrangement uses TRBV20-1 and TRBJ2-6; weak D call: TRBD1 (5 bases). CDR3 length: 14 residues. The ends were cut back, 2 bases at V and 0 bases at J, with 5 bases in the middle. CDR1 is DFQATT, CDR2 SNEGSKA, per germline (reference sequence).

The rearrangement uses TRBV7-9 and TRBJ2-5; no firm D call. Trimming removed 7 bases at V and 0 bases at J, with 18 bases between. The CDR3 spans 16 residues. Germline V gene lookup returns CDR1 SEHNR and CDR2 FQNEAQ (reference sequence). The CDR3 region has the DNA TGTGCCAGCAACCTAGGGCTCGGAAGCAACCAAGAGACCCAGTACTTC. This sequence encodes CASNLGLGSNQETQYF.

This clonotype was observed a few times. V gene TRBV6-5 combines with J gene TRBJ1-6, with D possibly being TRBD1 (5 bases). The germline CDR1 and CDR2 sequences are MNHEY and SVGAGI. Trimming removed 2 bases at V and 6 bases at J, with 11 bases between. The CDR3 length is 15 residues. CDR3 region: CASSYAGGVNSPLHF. CDR3 bases: TGTGCCAGCAGTTACGCGGGGGGGGTTAATTCACCCCTCCACTTT.

This clonotype turned up a few times. The chain joins TRBV7-2 to TRBJ2-1, with 9 bases matching TRBD2. The CDR3 consists of 15 residues. In germline, CDR1 is SGHTA, CDR2 FQGNSA. The trim removed 2 bases at V and 6 bases at J, leaving 5 bases unmatched. CDR3 DNA: TGTGCCAGCAGCTTACTAGCGGGAAGTAGCAATGAGCAGTTCTTC. This encodes CASSLLAGSSNEQFF.

This sequence joins TRBV20-1 and TRBJ1-6; the match to TRBD1 covers 9 bases. The V and J ends lost 6 bases and 5 bases, in that order; junction bases with no gene match: 14. The V gene's germline CDR1 is DFQATT and CDR2 SNEGSKA (reference sequence). The CDR3 runs to 17 residues. The CDR3 loop reads CSAPSLGQGLDNSPLHF. CDR3 DNA: TGCAGTGCCCCCTCCTTGGGACAGGGCCTTGATAATTCACCCCTCCACTTT.

The count of this clonotype is one. The chain links TRBV15 to TRBJ2-5; D unresolved. V shed 0 bases and J shed 5 bases, with 4 bases lying between them. Germline CDR1 LNHNV, CDR2 YYDKDF (reference sequence). This CDR3 region has 12 residues. The CDR3 reads CATSRDGETQYF. CDR3 DNA: TGTGCCACCAGCAGAGATGGGGAGACCCAGTACTTC. Full variable domain (rest looked up from reference TRBV15 and TRBJ2-5): DAMVIQNPRYQVTQFGKPVTLSCSQTLNHNVMYWYQQKSSQAPKLLFHYYDKDFNNEADTPDNFQSRRPNTSFCFLDIRSPGLGDTAMYLCATSRDGETQYFGPGTRLLVL.

The V and J genes are TRBV7-2 and TRBJ2-7; no clear D gene. Germline CDR1 and CDR2: SGHTA and FQGNSA. Trimming pared 2 bases from V and 0 bases from J, leaving 8 bases between. CDR3 length: 14 amino acids. CDR3: CASSLTQSSYEQYF. In nucleotides, the CDR3 is TGTGCCAGCAGCTTAACACAGAGCTCCTACGAGCAGTACTTC.

This clonotype was detected only once. The chain joins TRBV14 to TRBJ2-5; D is undetermined. The CDR3 runs 14 residues. The V and J ends lost 1 base and 0 bases respectively, with 6 bases between them. Germline CDR1 SGHDN, CDR2 FVKESK. The CDR3: CASSQGGNQETQYF. The CDR3 coding sequence is TGTGCCAGCAGCCAAGGTGGCAACCAAGAGACCCAGTACTTC.

This clonotype is a singleton in its sample. J is TRBJ1-1 and V is TRBV29-1; D is uncertain. Looked up from germline, CDR1 is SQVTM and CDR2 is ANQGSEA. V dropped 1 base and J dropped 0 bases, with 6 bases sitting between them. The CDR3 runs to 13 residues. CDR3 nucleotide sequence: TGCAGCGTTGAAGGGAGACTGAACACTGAAGCTTTCTTT. It codes for CSVEGRLNTEAFF.

V and J are TRBV19 and TRBJ1-1; no clear D gene. Per the germline V gene, CDR1 is LNHDA and CDR2 is SQIVND (reference sequence). The CDR3 has 13 amino acids. V lost 2 bases, J lost 1 base, and 5 bases lay in between. As DNA, the CDR3 is TGTGCCAGTAGTATATTCTGGAACACTGAAGCTTTCTTT. This sequence encodes CASSIFWNTEAFF.

This clonotype has only a few counts. The J gene is TRBJ2-3, the V gene TRBV6-1; D may be TRBD1 or TRBD2 (5 bases each). Trimming left V 7 bases short and J 2 bases short, with 13 bases between. In germline, CDR1 is MNHNS, CDR2 SASEGT. CDR3 length equals 14 residues. The CDR3 loop is CASTARGYTDTQYF. The DNA for the CDR3 is TGTGCCAGCACCGCACGGGGCTACACAGATACGCAGTATTTT.

This clonotype turned up a few times. The V call is TRBV20-1, the J call TRBJ1-5; D unclear. The CDR3 has 13 residues. Germline V gene sequence: CDR1 DFQATT, CDR2 SNEGSKA (reference sequence). V lost 3 bases, J lost 3 bases, and 9 bases lay in between. The CDR3 is CSASNSPNQPQHF. For the CDR3, the DNA is TGCAGTGCTAGTAACAGTCCCAATCAGCCCCAGCATTTT.

This clonotype was recorded a few times. The V call is TRBV20-1, the J call TRBJ2-1; 8 nucleotides agree with TRBD2. V was pared by 0 bases and J by 4 bases, with 11 bases of the junction left unmatched. CDR1 and CDR2 (germline): DFQATT, SNEGSKA (reference sequence). The CDR3 runs to 17 residues. The CDR3 is CSARDQSRLAWYNEQFF. The CDR3 DNA reads as TGCAGTGCTAGAGATCAATCACGACTAGCGTGGTACAATGAGCAGTTCTTC.

The gene calls are TRBV6-1 and TRBJ1-2; D perhaps matches TRBD1 (6 bases). V was trimmed by 6 bases and J by 12 bases, leaving 20 bases between them. The CDR3 sequence is 13 residues long. Per germline, CDR1 MNHNS and CDR2 SASEGT. CDR3 residues: CASSENTHRDHTF. CDR3 DNA sequence: TGTGCCAGCAGCGAAAACACCCACAGGGACCACACCTTC.

This clonotype was observed a handful of times. The rearrangement links TRBV6-2 or TRBV6-3 to TRBJ2-7; TRBD2 might be the D (5 bases). The ends were cut back, 6 bases at V and 5 bases at J, with 17 bases in the middle. Looked up from germline, CDR1 is MNHEY and CDR2 is SVGEGT. CDR3 length: 14 amino acids. The CDR3 loop reads CASRWTGIVNEQYF. CDR3 nucleotides: TGTGCCAGCAGATGGACTGGAATCGTGAACGAGCAGTACTTC.

The chain recombines TRBV20-1 with TRBJ2-5; 8 positions agree with TRBD1. CDR3 size: 13 residues. Per the germline V gene, CDR1 is DFQATT and CDR2 is SNEGSKA (reference sequence). The trim removed 6 bases at V and 1 base at J, leaving 4 bases unmatched. The CDR3 DNA sequence: TGCAGTGCGACCCAGGGGGCCCAAGAGACCCAGTACTTC. Encoded protein: CSATQGAQETQYF.

This clonotype was observed a few times. V and J are TRBV20-1 and TRBJ2-5; 8 bases match TRBD2. Trimming took 1 base from V and 5 from J; bases not matched to a gene: 6. CDR1 and CDR2 (germline): DFQATT, SNEGSKA (reference sequence). The CDR3 is 14 amino acids. CDR3 nucleotide sequence: TGCAGTGCTAGAGTGGGTAGCGGGGTTGAGACCCAGTACTTC. Translating gives CSARVGSGVETQYF.